The rows below give T cell receptor beta chains drawn from one sample of a study of blood T cell repertoires in COVID-19. Produced via immunoSEQ multiplex PCR; TCRdb's table is partial and in-frame only. The sample includes about 220,000 clones, around 90% of them seen just once. The sample was PBMCs or T cells enriched from blood (not recorded which). Receptor source: a woman between 45 and 60 years old with acute COVID-19. Both conserved end residues are part of each CDR3. A D gene is named only where the DNA matches it firmly. Clone size is shown for a subset of rows, as once, few, many or a class of expanded clone.

cdr3_length	j_call	d_call	v_call	clone_size	cdr3_nt	cdr3_aa
16	TRBJ2-2	TRBD1	TRBV5-1	-	TGCGCCAGCGCTAGGGGGCAGGGGGCTCACACCGGGGAGCTGTTTTTT	CASARGQGAHTGELFF
15	TRBJ2-7	TRBD2	TRBV10-3	many	TGTGCCATCAGTGCGAAAGCGGGAGCTACCTACGAGCAGTACTTC	CAISAKAGATYEQYF
13	TRBJ1-2	-	TRBV19	-	TGTGCCAGTAGTATAACAGCCGTCTATGGCTACACCTTC	CASSITAVYGYTF
17	TRBJ2-7	TRBD2	TRBV4-2	few	TGTGCCAGCAGCCATGATCTAGCGGGAGGGCCGGACTACGAGCAGTACTTC	CASSHDLAGGPDYEQYF
13	TRBJ1-1	TRBD1	TRBV18	-	TGTGCCAGCTCACCAGACAGGGACACTGAAGCTTTCTTT	CASSPDRDTEAFF
16	TRBJ2-3	-	TRBV30	-	TGTGCCTGGAGTCCCCCTCACGGGAGAAGCACAGATACGCAGTATTTT	CAWSPPHGRSTDTQYF
15	TRBJ2-7	-	TRBV15	-	TGTGCCACCAGCAGAGAGACAGGGAGGACCTACGAGCAGTACTTC	CATSRETGRTYEQYF
14	TRBJ1-5	-	TRBV2	-	TGTGCCAGCAGTGCCCGCGGCCCAAATCAGCCCCAGCATTTT	CASSARGPNQPQHF
18	TRBJ1-5	TRBD1	TRBV28	-	TGTGCCAGCAGATCACTTTCCCCGGCAGGGGGATCGAATCAGCCCCAGCATTTT	CASRSLSPAGGSNQPQHF
15	TRBJ2-7	TRBD2	TRBV5-4	once	TGTGCCAGCAGCGTTGGGACTAGCGGGACCTACGAGCAGTACTTC	CASSVGTSGTYEQYF
17	TRBJ2-3	TRBD2	TRBV9	-	TGTGCCAGCAGCGTAGGAGGGACTAGCGGGACTGCAGATACGCAGTATTTT	CASSVGGTSGTADTQYF
15	TRBJ2-1	TRBD2	TRBV19	-	TGTGCCAGTAGTACGACTAGCGGGAGAAGGCATGAGCAGTTCTTC	CASSTTSGRRHEQFF